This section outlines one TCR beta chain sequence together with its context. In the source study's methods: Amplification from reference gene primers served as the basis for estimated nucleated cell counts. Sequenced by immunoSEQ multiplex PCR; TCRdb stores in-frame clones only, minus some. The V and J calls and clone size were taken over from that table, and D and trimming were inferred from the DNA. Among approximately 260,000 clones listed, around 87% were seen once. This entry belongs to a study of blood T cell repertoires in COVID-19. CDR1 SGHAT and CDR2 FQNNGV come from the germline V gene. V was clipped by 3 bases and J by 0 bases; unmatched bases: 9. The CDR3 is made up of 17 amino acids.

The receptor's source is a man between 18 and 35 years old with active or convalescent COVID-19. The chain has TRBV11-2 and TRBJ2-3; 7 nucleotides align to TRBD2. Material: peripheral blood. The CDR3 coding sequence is TGTGCCAGCAGCTTCTTATGGGGGGGAACTAGCACAGATACGCAGTATTTT. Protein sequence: CASSFLWGGTSTDTQYF. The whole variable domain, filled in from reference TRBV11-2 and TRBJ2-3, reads EAGVAQSPRYKIIEKRQSVAFWCNPISGHATLYWYQQILGQGPKLLIQFQNNGVVDDSQLPKDRFSAERLKGVDSTLKIQPAKLEDSAVYLCASSFLWGGTSTDTQYFGPGTRLTVL.